A selection of T cell receptor beta chains follows, all from one sample in a study of T-cell reconstitution after alpha-beta-depleted transplantation in children. TCRdb passed the PCR reads through MiXCR, listing each CDR3 protein once. The profile shows under 250,000 distinct CDR3 sequences, roughly 15% of them singletons. The sample was PBMCs, mostly from graft donor cells, taken 360 days after TCRalphabeta/CD19-depleted stem cell transplant. Receptor source: a male patient between 2 and 10 years old who had a stem cell transplant for acute lymphoblastic leukemia, so the T cells may come from the graft donor. CDR3s include the opening cysteine and the closing phenylalanine or tryptophan. A D gene is named only where the DNA matches it firmly. Clone size is not always given. Where it is, it says once, few, many or a class for expanded clones.

abundance	v_gene	d_gene	j_gene	CDR3nt	CDR3aa
.	TRBV12-3/TRBV12-4	TRBD2	TRBJ2-7	TGTGCCAGCAGTTTGGTTCTAGCGGGGGCCCGCACCCACGAGCAGTACTTC	CASSLVLAGARTHEQYF
.	TRBV7-8	.	TRBJ1-2	TGTGCCAGCAGCTTAGTTCGGGTTTTTGGCTACACCTTC	CASSLVRVFGYTF
few	TRBV28	TRBD1	TRBJ2-2	TGTGCCAGCAGTTTAGACAGGGTCAGCACCGGGGAGCTGTTTTTT	CASSLDRVSTGELFF
few	TRBV7-9	TRBD2	TRBJ2-7	TGTGCCAGCAGTAGATTGGGGGGGGACTCCTACGAGCAGTACTTC	CASSRLGGDSYEQYF
few	TRBV12-3/TRBV12-4	.	TRBJ2-3	TGTGCCAGCAGGGTACGCAGGGACTTTCATAGCACAGATACGCAGTATTTT	CASRVRRDFHSTDTQYF
few	TRBV6-2/TRBV6-3	TRBD1	TRBJ2-7	TGTGCCAGCACCAACCCAGACAGGGGGCAGGCGGGAGTGTCCTACGAGCAGTACTTC	CASTNPDRGQAGVSYEQYF
.	TRBV10-3	.	TRBJ2-2	TGTGCCATCAGTATACAGGAGACGAACACCGGGGAGCTGTTTTTT	CAISIQETNTGELFF
.	TRBV7-9	TRBD1	TRBJ1-1	TGTGCCAGCAGCCAACCTACAGGGGTAGGGAACACTGAAGCTTTCTTT	CASSQPTGVGNTEAFF
.	TRBV5-1	.	TRBJ2-7	TGCGCCAGCACAGCAGACCCAACCTACGAGCAGTACTTC	CASTADPTYEQYF
few	TRBV5-1	TRBD1	TRBJ1-2	TGCGCCAGCAGCTATATCGACGGACAGGGAAACTATGGCTACACCTTC	CASSYIDGQGNYGYTF
.	TRBV5-4	TRBD2	TRBJ2-2	TGTGCCAGCAGCTCGGGACTAGCGGGGGCCGGGGAGCTGTTTTTT	CASSSGLAGAGELFF
few	TRBV5-1	.	TRBJ2-7	TGCGCCAGCAGCTTGTCGCCTTATAACCCCTACGAGCAGTACTTC	CASSLSPYNPYEQYF
few	TRBV9	TRBD2	TRBJ2-2	TGTGCCAGCAGCGTTCTCGCGGGGGGTCTCAACACCGGGGAGCTGTTTTTT	CASSVLAGGLNTGELFF
.	TRBV10-3	.	TRBJ2-2	TGTGCCATCAGGAGACAGGAAATCACCGGGGAGCTGTTTTTT	CAIRRQEITGELFF
few	TRBV6-5	.	TRBJ2-7	TGTGCCAGCTCTTATGCGGGTGGCGAGCAGTACTTC	CASSYAGGEQYF
few	TRBV6-5	.	TRBJ2-2	TGTGCCAGCAGTTATTACACCAGGGCCGGGTCCGGGGAGCTGTTTTTT	CASSYYTRAGSGELFF
few	TRBV25-1	TRBD1	TRBJ1-4	TGTGCCAGCAGCCCAAGGACAGGCTATAATGAAAAACTGTTTTTT	CASSPRTGYNEKLFF
few	TRBV27	.	TRBJ2-3	TGTGCCAGCAGCCCTTCGCTCACAGATACGCAGTATTTT	CASSPSLTDTQYF
.	TRBV5-6	TRBD2	TRBJ2-1	TGTGCCAGCAGCCCCGGGACTAGCGGGGTCCTCCAGTTCTTC	CASSPGTSGVLQFF
few	TRBV15	.	TRBJ1-5	TGTGCCACCAGCAGGACAGACAATCAGCCCCAGCATTTT	CATSRTDNQPQHF
few	TRBV5-6	.	TRBJ2-1	TGTGCCAGCAGCAAGAGGGGGGCAAATGAGCAGTTCTTC	CASSKRGANEQFF
few	TRBV28	.	TRBJ2-3	TGTGCCAGCAGACCCCCCCAAGATACGCAGTATTTT	CASRPPQDTQYF
.	TRBV27	.	TRBJ2-7	TGTGCCAGCAGTTTATCGGGCCAAACCTCCTCCTACGAGCAGTACTTC	CASSLSGQTSSYEQYF
many	TRBV20-1	.	TRBJ2-7	TGCAGTGCTAGAGATCCCCAGGGAAAATACGAGCAGTACTTC	CSARDPQGKYEQYF
.	TRBV15	.	TRBJ1-2	TGTGCCACCAGCAGAGAAGGTTCAGGACCCTATGGCTACACCTTC	CATSREGSGPYGYTF
.	TRBV5-1	TRBD1	TRBJ2-2	TGCGCCAGCAGCTTGGGACAGGGTATATTCGGCCAGAACACCGGGGAGCTGTTTTTT	CASSLGQGIFGQNTGELFF
.	TRBV4-1	.	TRBJ2-7	TGCGCCAGCAGCCTACAACAGGGAACCTTGGAGCAGTACTTC	CASSLQQGTLEQYF
few	TRBV20-1	.	TRBJ2-3	TGCAGTGCTAGCTCACGGCGGAGCACAGATACGCAGTATTTT	CSASSRRSTDTQYF
.	TRBV5-6	.	TRBJ2-5	TGTGCCAGCAGCTTGACCAGGGACGGGGAGACCCAGTACTTC	CASSLTRDGETQYF
.	TRBV4-2	.	TRBJ2-1	TGTGCCAGCAGCCAAGATCGGGCAGGATATGAGCAGTTCTTC	CASSQDRAGYEQFF
few	TRBV7-2	.	TRBJ1-5	TGTGCCAGCAGCTTAGGCAGCTTCAATCAGCCCCAGCATTTT	CASSLGSFNQPQHF
.	TRBV7-2	.	TRBJ2-1	TGTGCCAGCAGCGCTCCCGGGACGGCCGTAGGCCTCTTC	CASSAPGTAVGLF
.	TRBV7-6	TRBD2	TRBJ2-1	TGTGCCAGCAGCTTAGCTGGGACTAGCGGGGGTTACAATGAGCAGTTCTTC	CASSLAGTSGGYNEQFF
.	TRBV10-3	.	TRBJ2-7	TGTGCCATCTCTACAGGGCCCGAGCAGTACTTC	CAISTGPEQYF
few	TRBV13	.	TRBJ1-1	TGTGCCAGCATTTCGGGGCGAACGGTCGGGGGCACTGAAGCTTTCTTT	CASISGRTVGGTEAFF
.	TRBV5-6	.	TRBJ2-1	TGTGCCAGCAGCTTCAACAGGGACCCACACAATGAGCAGTTCTTC	CASSFNRDPHNEQFF
.	TRBV11-1	TRBD2	TRBJ2-5	TGTGCCAGCAGCATCCGGGACTATCGGTACTTC	CASSIRDYRYF
.	TRBV7-6	TRBD1	TRBJ1-2	TGTGCCAGCAGCTCAGGGGGTTTTGGCTACACCTTC	CASSSGGFGYTF
few	TRBV14	.	TRBJ2-2	TGTGCCAGCAGCCCATATCGGTTCGGGGAGCTGTTTTTT	CASSPYRFGELFF
.	TRBV12-3/TRBV12-4	TRBD1	TRBJ1-1	TGTGCCAGCAGTCCGGGACAGCTCACTGAAGCTTTCTTT	CASSPGQLTEAFF
.	TRBV2	TRBD2	TRBJ2-3	TGTGCCAGCAGCGCTAGCGGACCCAGCACAGATACGCAGTATTTT	CASSASGPSTDTQYF
.	TRBV20-1	.	TRBJ2-7	TGCAGTGCTAGTTATCTTACAGTAAACTACGAGCAGTACTTC	CSASYLTVNYEQYF
few	TRBV12-3/TRBV12-4	.	TRBJ1-5	TGTGCCAGCAGTTTATTTCATTTTTTAGCAGACACAGTTAGCAATCAGCCCCAGCATTTT	CASSLFHFLADTVSNQPQHF
.	TRBV11-2	.	TRBJ1-4	TGTGCCAGCAGCTTAAGAGTTTCGCATGCAACTAATGAAAAACTGTTTTTT	CASSLRVSHATNEKLFF
.	TRBV12-3/TRBV12-4	TRBD2	TRBJ2-7	TGTGCCAGCAGTTTCAGGACGGGGGGGCGTTACGAGCAGTACTTC	CASSFRTGGRYEQYF
few	TRBV5-1	.	TRBJ1-2	TGCGCCAGCAGCTCGACAGGAAACTATGGCTACACCTTC	CASSSTGNYGYTF
few	TRBV27	.	TRBJ2-4	TGTGCCAGCAGTCCTAACAAGGGGTTTGGAGCCAAAAACATTCAGTACTTC	CASSPNKGFGAKNIQYF
.	TRBV5-1	.	TRBJ1-1	TGCGCCAGCAGCATAAAGGGGACTGAAGCTTTCTTT	CASSIKGTEAFF
few	TRBV7-9	.	TRBJ2-5	TGTGCCAGCAGCTCCCGACAGAGGGGATGGGACCAAGAGACCCAGTACTTC	CASSSRQRGWDQETQYF